The 3 T cell receptor beta chains below all came from one sample that was sequenced in a study of T-cell memory formation after mild COVID-19. One entry per CDR3 protein results from TCRdb running MiXCR on the 5' RACE reads. The sample holds fewer than 450,000 distinct CDR3 sequences, roughly 24% seen once. The sequencing input was PBMCs or a T cell subset sorted from them (not recorded which). These receptor sequences come from an adult woman who had mild COVID-19 (a few samples of this study predate the infection). Cell type and time point are not known.

This chain uses TRBV18 with TRBJ2-6, with D hard to call. The CDR3 sequence is 15 residues long. Germline lookup yields CDR1 KGHSH and CDR2 LQKENI. Trimming cost V 3 bases and J 1 base, with 7 bases left between them. The CDR3 DNA reads as TGTGCCAGCTCACCCCGGCGTTCTGGGGCCAACGTCCTGACTTTC. Translation: CASSPRRSGANVLTF.

This chain links TRBV4-1 with TRBJ1-2; D unclear. V lost 0 bases to trimming and J lost 2 bases, with 7 bases between them. From germline, CDR1 is MGHRA and CDR2 YSYEKL. CDR3 length: 14 amino acids. The CDR3 DNA reads TGCGCCAGCAGCCAAGATTATAACAACTATGGCTACACCTTC. It translates to CASSQDYNNYGYTF.

This clonotype occurred a few times. This rearrangement joins TRBV6-6 to TRBJ2-5; no clear D. CDR1 and CDR2 from the germline V gene are MNHNY and SVGAGI (reference sequence). The CDR3 loop spans 10 amino acids. The V end lost 5 bases, the J end lost 6 bases, and 4 bases lay between the germline ends. The CDR3 DNA reads as TGTGCCAGCAGTGACCAGACCCAGTACTTC. Its translation is CASSDQTQYF.